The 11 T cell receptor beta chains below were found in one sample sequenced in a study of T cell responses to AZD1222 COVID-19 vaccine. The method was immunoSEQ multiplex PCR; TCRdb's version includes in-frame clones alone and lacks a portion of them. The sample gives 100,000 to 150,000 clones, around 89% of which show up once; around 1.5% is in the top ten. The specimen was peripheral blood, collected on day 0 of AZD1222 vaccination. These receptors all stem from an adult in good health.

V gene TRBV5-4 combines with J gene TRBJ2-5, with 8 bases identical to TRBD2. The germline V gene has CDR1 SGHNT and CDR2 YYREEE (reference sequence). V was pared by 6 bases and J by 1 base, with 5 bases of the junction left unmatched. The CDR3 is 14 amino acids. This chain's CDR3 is CASTVSGTQETQYF. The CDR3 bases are TGTGCCAGCACCGTTAGCGGGACCCAAGAGACCCAGTACTTC.

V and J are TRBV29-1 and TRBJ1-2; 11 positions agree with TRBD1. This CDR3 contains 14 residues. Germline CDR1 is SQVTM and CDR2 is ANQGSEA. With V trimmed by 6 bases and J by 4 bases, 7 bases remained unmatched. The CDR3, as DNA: TGCAGCGTCGATGGACAGGGGGCCGGCTATGGCTACACCTTC. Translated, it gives CSVDGQGAGYGYTF. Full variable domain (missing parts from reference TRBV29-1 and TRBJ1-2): SAVISQKPSRDICQRGTSLTIQCQVDSQVTMMFWYRQQPGQSLTLIATANQGSEATYESGFVIDKFPISRPNLTFSTLTVSNMSPEDSSIYLCSVDGQGAGYGYTFGSGTRLTVV.

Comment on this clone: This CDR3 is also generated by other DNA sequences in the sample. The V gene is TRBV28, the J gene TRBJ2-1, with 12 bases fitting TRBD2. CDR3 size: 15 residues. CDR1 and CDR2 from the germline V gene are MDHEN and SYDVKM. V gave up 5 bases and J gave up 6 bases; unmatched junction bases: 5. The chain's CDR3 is CASSPGTSGSNEQFF. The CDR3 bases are TGTGCCAGCAGTCCCGGGACTAGCGGGTCCAATGAGCAGTTCTTC.

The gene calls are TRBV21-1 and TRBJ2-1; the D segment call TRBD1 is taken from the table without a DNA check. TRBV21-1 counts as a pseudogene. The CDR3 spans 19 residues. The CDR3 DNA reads TGTGCCAGCAGCAAGGAACGACAGGGACTGGAAGTCTCCTACAATGAGCAGTTCTTC. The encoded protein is CASSKERQGLEVSYNEQFF.

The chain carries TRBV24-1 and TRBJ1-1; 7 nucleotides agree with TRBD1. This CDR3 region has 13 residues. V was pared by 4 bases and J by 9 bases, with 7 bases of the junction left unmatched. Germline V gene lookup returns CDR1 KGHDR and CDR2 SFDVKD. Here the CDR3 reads CATSDGRGDKAFF. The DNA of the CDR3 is TGTGCCACCAGTGACGGCAGGGGGGATAAAGCTTTCTTT.

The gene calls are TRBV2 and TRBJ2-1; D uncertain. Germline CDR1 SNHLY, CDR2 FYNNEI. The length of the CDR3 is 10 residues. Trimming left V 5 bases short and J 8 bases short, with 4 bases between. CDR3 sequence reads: CASSTDEQFF. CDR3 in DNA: TGTGCCAGCAGTACTGATGAGCAGTTCTTC.

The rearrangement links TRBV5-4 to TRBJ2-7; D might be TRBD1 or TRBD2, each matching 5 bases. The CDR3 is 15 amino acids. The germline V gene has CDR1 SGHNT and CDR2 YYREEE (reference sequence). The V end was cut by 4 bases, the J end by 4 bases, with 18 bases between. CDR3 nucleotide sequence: TGTGCCAGCAGCCCCGCCAGAGGGGCCGGGTACGAGCAGTACTTC. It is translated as CASSPARGAGYEQYF.

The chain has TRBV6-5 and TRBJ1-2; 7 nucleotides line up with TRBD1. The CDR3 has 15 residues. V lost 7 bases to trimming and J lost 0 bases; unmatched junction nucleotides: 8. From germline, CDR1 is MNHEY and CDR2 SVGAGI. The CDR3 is CASNRQGPANYGYTF. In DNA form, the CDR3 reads TGTGCCAGCAACAGACAGGGCCCAGCTAACTATGGCTACACCTTC.

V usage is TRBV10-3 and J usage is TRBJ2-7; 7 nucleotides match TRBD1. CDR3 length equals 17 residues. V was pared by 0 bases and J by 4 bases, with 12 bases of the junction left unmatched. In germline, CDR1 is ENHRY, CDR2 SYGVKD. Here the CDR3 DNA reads TGTGCCATCAGTGAGTCTCTTGGGCCAGGGGGATCATACGAGCAGTACTTC. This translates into CAISESLGPGGSYEQYF.

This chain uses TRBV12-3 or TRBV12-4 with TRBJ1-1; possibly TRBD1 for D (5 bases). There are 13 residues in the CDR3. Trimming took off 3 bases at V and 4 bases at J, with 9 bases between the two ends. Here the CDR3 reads CASSFSGPTEAFF. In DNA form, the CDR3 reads TGTGCCAGCAGTTTCTCAGGGCCCACTGAAGCTTTCTTT.

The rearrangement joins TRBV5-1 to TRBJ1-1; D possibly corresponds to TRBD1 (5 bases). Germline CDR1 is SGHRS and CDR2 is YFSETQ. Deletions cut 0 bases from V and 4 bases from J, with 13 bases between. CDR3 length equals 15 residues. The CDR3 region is CASSLEGRVITEAFF. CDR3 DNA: TGCGCCAGCAGCTTGGAGGGCAGGGTTATCACTGAAGCTTTCTTT.